The sequence of this T cell receptor beta chain was determined in a study of blood T cell repertoires in COVID-19. Looked up from germline, CDR1 is LNHDA and CDR2 is SQIVND (reference sequence). The CDR3 loop spans 13 amino acids. Trimming cost V 6 bases and J 0 bases, with 6 bases left between them. This clone was detected once. The repertoire was sequenced with immunoSEQ multiplex PCR; TCRdb's copy has only in-frame clones and lacks some. This table has about 230,000 clones, approximately 89% appearing once. This chain joins TRBV19 and TRBJ2-1; the D gene is possibly TRBD2 (5 bases). The sequence was obtained from a woman aged 40 to 50 with acute COVID-19. Sequences were obtained from PBMCs or T cells enriched from blood (not recorded which). CDR3 region: CASSGNSYNEQFF. CDR3 sequence (DNA): TGTGCCAGTAGCGGGAACTCCTACAATGAGCAGTTCTTC.